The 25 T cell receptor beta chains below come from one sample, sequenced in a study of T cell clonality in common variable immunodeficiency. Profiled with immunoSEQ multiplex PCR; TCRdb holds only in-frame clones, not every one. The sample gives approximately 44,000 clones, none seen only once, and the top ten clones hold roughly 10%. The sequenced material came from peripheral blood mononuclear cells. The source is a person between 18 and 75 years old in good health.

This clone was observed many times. The covered CDR3 bases are TGTGCCAGCAGCTTAAATAGCCCAGATACG. Translating it yields CASSLNSPDT. Given in full, the CDR3 is CASSLNSPDTQYF. This chain uses TRBV11-2 with TRBJ2-3; D remains ambiguous. The read terminates 3 residues before the CDR3 end, so the remaining end is supplied by the germline J gene. V gave up 2 bases and J gave up 4 bases, with 7 bases separating them. The CDR3 sequence is 13 residues long. CDR1 is SGHAT, CDR2 FQNNGV, per germline. Full variable domain (rest looked up from reference TRBV11-2 and TRBJ2-3): EAGVAQSPRYKIIEKRQSVAFWCNPISGHATLYWYQQILGQGPKLLIQFQNNGVVDDSQLPKDRFSAERLKGVDSTLKIQPAKLEDSAVYLCASSLNSPDTQYFGPGTRLTVL.

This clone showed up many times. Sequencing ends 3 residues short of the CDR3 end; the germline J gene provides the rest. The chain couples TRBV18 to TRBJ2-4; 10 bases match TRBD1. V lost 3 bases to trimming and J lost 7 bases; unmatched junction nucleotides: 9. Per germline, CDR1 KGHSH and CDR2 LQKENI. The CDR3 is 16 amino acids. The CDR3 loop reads CASSPPGQGFLNIQYF. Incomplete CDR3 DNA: TGTGCCAGCTCACCCCCGGGACAGGGGTTTTTGAACATT.

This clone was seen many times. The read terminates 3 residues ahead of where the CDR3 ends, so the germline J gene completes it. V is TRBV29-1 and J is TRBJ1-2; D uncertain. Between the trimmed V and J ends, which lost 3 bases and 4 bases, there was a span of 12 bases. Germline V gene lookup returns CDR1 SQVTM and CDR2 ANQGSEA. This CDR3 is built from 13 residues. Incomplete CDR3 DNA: TGCAGCGTTGAGCATAGTTCTAGCTATGGC. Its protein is CSVEHSSSYG. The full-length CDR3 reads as CSVEHSSSYGYTF. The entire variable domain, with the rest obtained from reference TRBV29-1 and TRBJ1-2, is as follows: SAVISQKPSRDICQRGTSLTIQCQVDSQVTMMFWYRQQPGQSLTLIATANQGSEATYESGFVIDKFPISRPNLTFSTLTVSNMSPEDSSIYLCSVEHSSSYGYTFGSGTRLTVV.

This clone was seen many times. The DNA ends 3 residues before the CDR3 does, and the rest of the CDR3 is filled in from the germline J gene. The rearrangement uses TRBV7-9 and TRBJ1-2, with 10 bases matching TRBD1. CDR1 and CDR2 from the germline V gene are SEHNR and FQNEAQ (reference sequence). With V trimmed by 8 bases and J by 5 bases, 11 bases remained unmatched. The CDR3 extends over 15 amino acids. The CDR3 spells CASLVPGQGLYGYTF. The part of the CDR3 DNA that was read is TGTGCCAGCTTAGTACCGGGACAGGGGTTATATGGC.

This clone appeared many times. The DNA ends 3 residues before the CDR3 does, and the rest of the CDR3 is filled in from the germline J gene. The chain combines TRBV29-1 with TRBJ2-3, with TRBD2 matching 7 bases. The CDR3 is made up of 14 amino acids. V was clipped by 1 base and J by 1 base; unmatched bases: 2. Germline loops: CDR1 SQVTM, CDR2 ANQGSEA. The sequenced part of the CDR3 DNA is TGCAGCGTTGAAGCGGCGGGAGGCACAGATACG. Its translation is CSVEAAGGTDT. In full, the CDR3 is CSVEAAGGTDTQYF.

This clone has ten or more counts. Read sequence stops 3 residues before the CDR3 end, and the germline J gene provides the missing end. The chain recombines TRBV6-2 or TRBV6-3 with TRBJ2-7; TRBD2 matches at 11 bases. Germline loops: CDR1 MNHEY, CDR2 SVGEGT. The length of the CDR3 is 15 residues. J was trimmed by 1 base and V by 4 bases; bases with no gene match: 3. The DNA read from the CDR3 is TGTGCCAGCAGTTCTAGCGGGGGGATATCCTACGAG. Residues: CASSSSGGISYE. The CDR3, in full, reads CASSSSGGISYEQYF.

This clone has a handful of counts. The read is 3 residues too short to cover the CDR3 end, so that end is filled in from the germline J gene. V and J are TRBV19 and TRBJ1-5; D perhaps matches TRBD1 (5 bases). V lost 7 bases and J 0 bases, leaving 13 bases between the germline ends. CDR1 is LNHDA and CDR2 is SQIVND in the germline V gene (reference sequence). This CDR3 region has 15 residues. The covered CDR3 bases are TGTGCCAGTACGACAGCGATTTATAGCAATCAGCCC. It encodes CASTTAIYSNQP. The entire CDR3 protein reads CASTTAIYSNQPQHF. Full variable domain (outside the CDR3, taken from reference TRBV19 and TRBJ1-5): DGGITQSPKYLFRKEGQNVTLSCEQNLNHDAMYWYRQDPGQGLRLIYYSQIVNDFQKGDIAEGYSVSREKKESFPLTVTSAQKNPTAFYLCASTTAIYSNQPQHFGDGTRLSIL.

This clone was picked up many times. The CDR3 sequence is CSARVAAYEQYF. CDR3 bases read: TGCAGTGCTAGGGTAGCGGCCTACGAG. V usage is TRBV20-1 and J usage is TRBJ2-7; D may be TRBD2 (6 bases). The read terminates 3 residues before the CDR3 end, so the remaining end is supplied by the germline J gene. The CDR3 has 12 residues. Deletions cut 3 bases from V and 2 bases from J, with 8 bases between. The germline V gene has CDR1 DFQATT and CDR2 SNEGSKA (reference sequence).

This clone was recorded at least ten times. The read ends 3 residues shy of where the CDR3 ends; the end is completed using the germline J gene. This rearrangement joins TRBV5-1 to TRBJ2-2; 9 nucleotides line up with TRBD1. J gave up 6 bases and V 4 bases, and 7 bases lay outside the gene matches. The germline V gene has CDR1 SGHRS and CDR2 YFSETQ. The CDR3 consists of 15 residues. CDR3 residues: CASSPGTGMAGELFF. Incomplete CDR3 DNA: TGCGCCAGCAGCCCGGGGACAGGGATGGCCGGGGAG.

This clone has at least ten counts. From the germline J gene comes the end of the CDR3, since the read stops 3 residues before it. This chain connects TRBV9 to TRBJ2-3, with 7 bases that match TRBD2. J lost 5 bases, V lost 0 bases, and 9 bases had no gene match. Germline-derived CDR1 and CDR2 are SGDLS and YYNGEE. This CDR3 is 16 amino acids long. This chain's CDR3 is CASSVDSGVIGDTQYF. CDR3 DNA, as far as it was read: TGTGCCAGCAGCGTAGACAGCGGGGTTATTGGAGATACG.

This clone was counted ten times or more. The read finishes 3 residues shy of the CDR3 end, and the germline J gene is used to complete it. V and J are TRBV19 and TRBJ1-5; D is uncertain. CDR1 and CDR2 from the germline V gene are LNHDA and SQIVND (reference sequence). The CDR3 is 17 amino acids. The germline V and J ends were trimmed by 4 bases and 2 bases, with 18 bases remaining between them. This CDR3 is CASSRGFRSGGNQPQHF. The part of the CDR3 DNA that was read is TGTGCCAGTAGTAGAGGGTTCAGGAGCGGGGGCAATCAGCCC.

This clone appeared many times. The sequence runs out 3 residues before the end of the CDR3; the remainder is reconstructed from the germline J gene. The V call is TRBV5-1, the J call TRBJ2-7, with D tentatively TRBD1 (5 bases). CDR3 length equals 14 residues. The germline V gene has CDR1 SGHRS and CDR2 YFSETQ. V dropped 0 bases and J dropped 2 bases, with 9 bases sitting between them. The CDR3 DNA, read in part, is TGCGCCAGCAGCTTGGCTCCAGGGACCTACGAG. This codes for CASSLAPGTYE. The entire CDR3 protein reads CASSLAPGTYEQYF.

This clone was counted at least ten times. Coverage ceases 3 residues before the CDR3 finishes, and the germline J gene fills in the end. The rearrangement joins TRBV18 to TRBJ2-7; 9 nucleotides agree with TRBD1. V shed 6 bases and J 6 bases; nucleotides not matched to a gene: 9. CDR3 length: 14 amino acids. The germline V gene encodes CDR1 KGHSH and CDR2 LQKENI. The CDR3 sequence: CASSPDRGPGEQYF. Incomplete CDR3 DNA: TGTGCCAGCTCTCCGGACAGGGGTCCGGGCGAG.

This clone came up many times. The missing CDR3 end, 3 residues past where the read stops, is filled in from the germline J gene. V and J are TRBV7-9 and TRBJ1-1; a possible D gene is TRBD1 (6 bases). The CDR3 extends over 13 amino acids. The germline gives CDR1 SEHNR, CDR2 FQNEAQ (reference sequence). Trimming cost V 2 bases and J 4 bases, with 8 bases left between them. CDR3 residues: CASSLSGATEAFF. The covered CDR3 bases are TGTGCCAGCAGCTTATCAGGGGCCACTGAA.

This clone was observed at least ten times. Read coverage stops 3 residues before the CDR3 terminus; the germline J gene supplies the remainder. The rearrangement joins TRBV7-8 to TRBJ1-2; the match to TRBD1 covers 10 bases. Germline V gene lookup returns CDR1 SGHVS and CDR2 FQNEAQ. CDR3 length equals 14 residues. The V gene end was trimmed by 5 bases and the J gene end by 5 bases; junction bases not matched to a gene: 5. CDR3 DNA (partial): TGTGCCAGCAGCGCCGGGACAGGGGCTTATGGC. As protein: CASSAGTGAYG. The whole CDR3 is CASSAGTGAYGYTF.

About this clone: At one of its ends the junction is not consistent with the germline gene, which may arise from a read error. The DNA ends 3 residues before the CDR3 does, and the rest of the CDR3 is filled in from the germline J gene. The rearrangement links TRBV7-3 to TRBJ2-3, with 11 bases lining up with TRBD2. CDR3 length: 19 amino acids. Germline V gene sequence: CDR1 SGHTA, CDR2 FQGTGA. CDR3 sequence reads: CASSLSGASGGRRTETQYF. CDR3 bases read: TGTGCCAGCAGCTTAAGCGGGGCTAGCGGGGGGCGGCGCACAGAGACG.

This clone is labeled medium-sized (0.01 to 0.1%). The CDR3 loop reads CASSPEYQETQYF. The CDR3 DNA, read in part, is TGTGCCAGCAGTCCAGAGTACCAAGAGACC. The rearrangement uses TRBV6-2 or TRBV6-3 and TRBJ2-5, with D unresolved. The read stops 3 residues short of the end of the CDR3; the missing end is completed from the germline J gene. In germline, CDR1 is MNHEY, CDR2 SVGEGT. The CDR3 contains 13 residues. With 5 bases removed from V and 0 bases from J, the gap between germline ends came to 7 bases.

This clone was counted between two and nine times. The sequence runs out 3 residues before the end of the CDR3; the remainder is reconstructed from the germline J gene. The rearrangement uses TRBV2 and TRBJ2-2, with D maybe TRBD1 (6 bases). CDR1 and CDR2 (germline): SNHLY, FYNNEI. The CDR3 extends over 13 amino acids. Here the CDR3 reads CASMIGGGGKLFF. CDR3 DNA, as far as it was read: TGTGCCAGCATGATTGGTGGGGGCGGAAAG.

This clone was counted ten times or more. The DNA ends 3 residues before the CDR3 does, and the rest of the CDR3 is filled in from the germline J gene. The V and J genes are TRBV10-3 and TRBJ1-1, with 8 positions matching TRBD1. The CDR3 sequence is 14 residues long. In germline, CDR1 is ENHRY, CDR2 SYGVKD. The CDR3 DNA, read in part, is TGTGCCATCACTCCATTACAGGGGGGCACCGAA. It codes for CAITPLQGGTE. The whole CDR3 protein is CAITPLQGGTEAFF.

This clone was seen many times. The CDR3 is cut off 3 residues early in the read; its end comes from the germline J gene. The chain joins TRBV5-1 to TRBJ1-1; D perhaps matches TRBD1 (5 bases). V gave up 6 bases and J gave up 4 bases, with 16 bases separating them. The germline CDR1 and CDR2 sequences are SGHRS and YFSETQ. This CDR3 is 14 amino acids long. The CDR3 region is CASMGERGGTEAFF. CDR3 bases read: TGCGCCAGCATGGGTGAAAGGGGCGGCACTGAA.

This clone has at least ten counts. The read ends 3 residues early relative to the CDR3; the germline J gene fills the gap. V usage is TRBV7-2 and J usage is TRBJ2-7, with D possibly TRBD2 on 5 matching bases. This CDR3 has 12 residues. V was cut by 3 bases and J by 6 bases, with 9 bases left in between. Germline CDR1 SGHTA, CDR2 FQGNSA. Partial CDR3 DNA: TGTGCCAGCAGCTTTGAGGGCCTCGAG. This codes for CASSFEGLE. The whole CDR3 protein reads CASSFEGLEQYF.

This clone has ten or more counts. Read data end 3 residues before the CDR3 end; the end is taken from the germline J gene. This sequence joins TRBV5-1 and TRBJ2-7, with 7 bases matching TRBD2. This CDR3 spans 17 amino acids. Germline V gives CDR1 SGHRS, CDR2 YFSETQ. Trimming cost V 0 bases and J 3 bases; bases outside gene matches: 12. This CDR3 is CASSLGKRENPVYEQYF. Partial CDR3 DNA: TGCGCCAGCAGCTTGGGCAAGCGGGAAAACCCCGTCTACGAG.

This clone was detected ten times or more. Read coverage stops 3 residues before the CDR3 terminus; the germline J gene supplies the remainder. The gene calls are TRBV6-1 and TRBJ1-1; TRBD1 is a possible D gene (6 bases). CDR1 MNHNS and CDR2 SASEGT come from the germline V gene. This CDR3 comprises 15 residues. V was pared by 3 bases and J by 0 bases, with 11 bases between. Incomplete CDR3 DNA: TGTGCCAGCAGTGAGCGGACAGTTATGAACACTGAA. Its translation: CASSERTVMNTE. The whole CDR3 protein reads CASSERTVMNTEAFF.

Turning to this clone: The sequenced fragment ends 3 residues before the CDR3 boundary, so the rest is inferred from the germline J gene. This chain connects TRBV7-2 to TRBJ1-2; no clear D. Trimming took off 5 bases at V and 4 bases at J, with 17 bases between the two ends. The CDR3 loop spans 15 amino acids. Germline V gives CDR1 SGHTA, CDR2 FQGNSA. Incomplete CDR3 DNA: TGTGCCAGCAGCCCCCGGTCGTCCAGGCTCTATGGC. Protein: CASSPRSSRLYG. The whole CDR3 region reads CASSPRSSRLYGYTF.

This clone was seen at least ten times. The CDR3: CASSSAGPQHF. The covered CDR3 bases are TGTGCCAGCAGCTCCGCCGGGCCC. The rearrangement joins TRBV7-9 to TRBJ1-5; no clear D. The read halts 3 residues ahead of the CDR3 end, with the missing end drawn from the germline J gene. Germline values: CDR1 SEHNR, CDR2 FQNEAQ (reference sequence). The length of the CDR3 is 11 residues. Trimming stripped 4 bases from V and 9 bases from J, with 7 bases between.